This T cell receptor beta chain was observed in a study of early stage breast cancer tumors. The CDR3 contains 14 residues. CDR1 is SGHRS and CDR2 is YFSETQ in the germline V gene. Trimming took off 2 bases at V and 0 bases at J, with 8 bases between the two ends. The assay was immunoSEQ multiplex PCR, and TCRdb's table has in-frame clones only and misses some. The repertoire consists of more than 15,000 clones, with 80% to 90% occurring once and the leading ten covering approximately 1.8%. The chain joins TRBV5-1 to TRBJ1-1; D is possibly TRBD1 (6 bases). The receptor comes from a person aged 65-85 years with breast cancer. The source material was blood. CDR3: CASSFGQLNTEAFF. DNA of the CDR3: TGCGCCAGCAGCTTTGGACAGTTGAACACTGAAGCTTTCTTT.